The next 9 T cell receptor beta chains were all read from a single sample in a study of CD8+CD57+ T cells in acquired aplastic anemia. Profiles of TCR beta VDJ and CDR3 were generated from a genomic DNA template. TCRdb reanalysed the reads using MiXCR and keeps one entry per CDR3 protein. The table shows about 180,000 distinct CDR3 sequences, with about half occurring only once. Patients who underwent sequencing had shown CD8+CD57+ cell expansion by flow cytometry. Input material: sorted CD4+, CD8+, or CD8+CD57+ T cells (not recorded which) from PBMCs. These receptors were taken from a human donor with aplastic anemia.

As concerns this clonotype: A read error may explain this, as a much larger clone is one base away. The V and J genes are TRBV11-2 and TRBJ1-4; no clear D. Germline CDR1 reads SGHAT; CDR2 reads FQNNGV. The length of the CDR3 is 13 residues. The CDR3 bases are TGTGCCATCAGCCTAAGTCTTAATGAAAAACTGTTTTTT. This gives the protein CAISLSLNEKLFF.

The CDR3 spells CASSVVGQAEQYF. Written as DNA, the CDR3 is TGTGCCAGCAGCGTAGTGGGACAGGCCGAGCAGTACTTC. This sequence joins TRBV9 and TRBJ2-7; 8 nucleotides agree with TRBD1. The J segment lost 6 bases and the V segment lost 0 bases, leaving 2 bases of the junction unmatched. Germline CDR1 SGDLS, CDR2 YYNGEE. The CDR3 has 13 amino acids.

This clonotype was detected a few times. The gene calls are TRBV5-1 and TRBJ2-7, with 7 bases fitting TRBD2. V lost 4 bases to trimming and J lost 4 bases; unmatched junction nucleotides: 11. CDR1 and CDR2 from the germline V gene are SGHRS and YFSETQ. The CDR3 length is 15 residues. DNA of the CDR3: TGCGCCAGCAGCCCGACGGCGGGAGCTCGGTACGAGCAGTACTTC. It yields the protein CASSPTAGARYEQYF.

This clonotype was recorded a few times. V is TRBV29-1 and J is TRBJ1-2; TRBD1 is a possible D gene (6 bases). The CDR3 spans 12 residues. V lost 4 bases to trimming and J lost 5 bases, with 11 bases between them. Per the germline V gene, CDR1 is SQVTM and CDR2 is ANQGSEA. The chain's CDR3 is CSVGGQQYGYTF. The CDR3 DNA reads TGCAGCGTTGGAGGACAGCAGTATGGCTACACCTTC.

V and J are TRBV20-1 and TRBJ2-3, with 11 bases aligning to TRBD2. Germline loops: CDR1 DFQATT, CDR2 SNEGSKA (reference sequence). CDR3 length equals 15 residues. V was pared by 3 bases and J by 0 bases, with 2 bases of the junction left unmatched. CDR3 sequence reads: CSARLAGGSTDTQYF. CDR3 DNA: TGCAGTGCTAGGTTAGCGGGGGGGAGCACAGATACGCAGTATTTT.

This clonotype was detected many times. This chain links TRBV5-5 with TRBJ2-1; TRBD1 matches at 7 bases. The germline CDR1 and CDR2 sequences are SGHKS and YYEKEE (reference sequence). The CDR3 totals 17 residues. With 4 bases clipped from V and 1 base from J, the junction kept 11 bases outside the gene matches. This CDR3 reads CASSILGQTFSYNEQFF. The CDR3 coding sequence is TGTGCCAGCAGCATACTGGGACAGACCTTTTCCTACAATGAGCAGTTCTTC. Drawing the rest from reference TRBV5-5 and TRBJ2-1, the complete variable domain is DAGVTQSPTHLIKTRGQQVTLRCSPISGHKSVSWYQQVLGQGPQFIFQYYEKEERGRGNFPDRFSARQFPNYSSELNVNALLLGDSALYLCASSILGQTFSYNEQFFGPGTRLTVL.

This clonotype was observed at least ten times. This chain connects TRBV5-8 to TRBJ2-2; 8 nucleotides agree with TRBD1. After removal of 4 bases from V and 1 base from J, the junction contained 3 bases not matched to a gene. The CDR3 is made up of 15 amino acids. Germline lookup yields CDR1 SGHTS and CDR2 YDEGEE. The CDR3 DNA sequence: TGTGCCAGCAGCATTGGACAGGGGAACACCGGGGAGCTGTTTTTT. It translates to CASSIGQGNTGELFF.

V and J are TRBV7-9 and TRBJ2-2; D is unresolved. CDR1 SEHNR and CDR2 FQNEAQ come from the germline V gene (reference sequence). This CDR3 contains 13 residues. V lost 6 bases, J lost 1 base, and 6 bases lay in between. The DNA for the CDR3 is TGTGCCAGCAGTGATTGGAACACCGGGGAGCTGTTTTTT. It codes for CASSDWNTGELFF.

The V call is TRBV25-1, the J call TRBJ2-3; 8 bases are a match to TRBD2. CDR1 and CDR2 from the germline V gene are MGHDK and SYGVNS. This CDR3 is 16 amino acids long. J was trimmed by 2 bases and V by 3 bases; bases with no gene match: 7. The CDR3 loop reads CASSEWARGATDTQYF. Here the CDR3 DNA reads TGTGCCAGCAGTGAGTGGGCGCGGGGGGCCACAGATACGCAGTATTTT. The full variable domain, its missing parts supplied by reference TRBV25-1 and TRBJ2-3, is EADIYQTPRYLVIGTGKKITLECSQTMGHDKMYWYQQDPGMELHLIHYSYGVNSTEKGDLSSESTVSRIRTEHFPLTLESARPSHTSQYLCASSEWARGATDTQYFGPGTRLTVL.